The clone carrying this T cell receptor (beta chain) registers medium-sized by frequency. Preparation of the TCR beta libraries relied on UMI-labeled 5' RACE. Each CDR3 protein gets one entry in TCRdb, which reprocessed the 5' RACE reads and gives no DNA. This repertoire includes roughly 6,200 distinct CDR3 sequences. The data stem from a study of human CD8 memory T cell subsets. This CDR3 is built from 13 residues. Germline values: CDR1 DFQATT, CDR2 SNEGSKA (reference sequence). The sequenced sample was CD8+ effector memory T cells (TEM) sorted from PBMCs. Subset meaning: effector memory CD8 T cells, CCR7- CD45RO+ CD95+. The chain joins TRBV20-1 to TRBJ2-3; TCRdb reports TRBD2, a call that lacks DNA to check it against. This receptor was taken from a human donor in good health. CDR3: CSASGGALDTQYF.